These 29 T cell receptor beta chains were sequenced from one sample in a study of blood T cell repertoires in COVID-19. Data came from immunoSEQ multiplex PCR; TCRdb stores just in-frame clones and leaves some out. The table lists around 88,000 clones, more than 65% of them singletons. What was sequenced was peripheral blood. The receptors were sampled from a man aged 55-75 years with acute or convalescent COVID-19.

This chain links TRBV2 with TRBJ2-7; D gene ambiguous. The germline V gene encodes CDR1 SNHLY and CDR2 FYNNEI. This CDR3 has 13 residues. The V end was cut by 2 bases, the J end by 3 bases, with 8 bases between. Here the CDR3 DNA reads TGTGCCAGCAGTGAACAGGCACGCTACGAGCAGTACTTC. Residues: CASSEQARYEQYF. Combining the CDR3 with reference TRBV2 and TRBJ2-7 gives the whole variable domain EPEVTQTPSHQVTQMGQEVILRCVPISNHLYFYWYRQILGQKVEFLVSFYNNEISEKSEIFDDQFSVERPDGSNFTLKIRSTKLEDSAMYFCASSEQARYEQYFGPGTRLTVT.

This CDR3 is CASSPPGGQIYGYTF. CDR3 DNA: TGTGCCAGCTCACCACCGGGGGGGCAGATCTATGGCTACACCTTC. The chain carries TRBV18 and TRBJ1-2, with a weak D call TRBD1 (6 bases). This CDR3 comprises 15 residues. V lost 0 bases, J lost 4 bases, and 12 bases lay in between. Germline assignment: CDR1 KGHSH and CDR2 LQKENI. Using reference TRBV18 and TRBJ1-2 for the parts outside the CDR3, the full variable domain is NAGVMQNPRHLVRRRGQEARLRCSPMKGHSHVYWYRQLPEEGLKFMVYLQKENIIDESGMPKERFSAEFPKEGPSILRIQQVVRGDSAAYFCASSPPGGQIYGYTFGSGTRLTVV.

V usage is TRBV6-5 and J usage is TRBJ1-2; maybe TRBD1 (5 bases). Germline V lookup: CDR1 MNHEY, CDR2 SVGAGI. The CDR3 covers 14 residues. The V end lost 0 bases, the J end lost 4 bases, and 9 bases lay between the germline ends. DNA for the CDR3: TGTGCCAGCAGTTACTCGGGGCAGGCCTATGGCTACACCTTC. Encoded protein: CASSYSGQAYGYTF.

This sequence joins TRBV5-1 and TRBJ2-5; no clear D. CDR3 length equals 13 residues. Per germline, CDR1 SGHRS and CDR2 YFSETQ. V lost 1 base, J lost 3 bases, and 7 bases lay in between. CDR3 sequence (DNA): TGCGCCAGCAGCTTGTTGCCGGAAGAGACCCAGTACTTC. This codes for CASSLLPEETQYF.

The gene calls are TRBV5-8 and TRBJ2-5; 9 positions agree with TRBD2. Germline loops: CDR1 SGHTS, CDR2 YDEGEE. The CDR3 runs 16 residues. The V segment lost 0 bases and the J segment 5 bases; nucleotides outside the gene matches: 8. This CDR3 reads CASSLGLAGVGETQYF. CDR3 coding DNA: TGTGCCAGCAGCTTGGGGTTAGCGGGAGTTGGCGAGACCCAGTACTTC.

For this clone: Compared with germline, one end of the junction differs, possibly owing to a read error. This rearrangement joins TRBV9 to TRBJ2-2; 9 nucleotides match TRBD1. The CDR3 length is 17 residues. Germline V gene lookup returns CDR1 SGDLS and CDR2 YYNGEE. CDR3 DNA: TGTGCCAGCAGCCCGAGTGGGGGGACAGGGAACCCCGGGGAGCTGTTTTTT. It is translated as CASSPSGGTGNPGELFF.

This sequence joins TRBV25-1 and TRBJ2-5; the match to TRBD1 covers 7 bases. The germline V gene has CDR1 MGHDK and CDR2 SYGVNS. The ends lost 6 bases at V and 1 base at J; junction bases unmatched: 2. The CDR3 has 13 residues. CDR3 residues: CASRGQAQETQYF. DNA for the CDR3: TGTGCCAGCAGAGGACAGGCCCAAGAGACCCAGTACTTC. Full variable domain (missing parts from reference TRBV25-1 and TRBJ2-5): EADIYQTPRYLVIGTGKKITLECSQTMGHDKMYWYQQDPGMELHLIHYSYGVNSTEKGDLSSESTVSRIRTEHFPLTLESARPSHTSQYLCASRGQAQETQYFGPGTRLLVL.

The chain joins TRBV28 to TRBJ2-1; maybe TRBD2 (6 bases). Trimming removed 6 bases at V and 0 bases at J, with 12 bases between. This CDR3 spans 15 amino acids. Germline V gene lookup returns CDR1 MDHEN and CDR2 SYDVKM. CDR3 DNA sequence: TGTGCCAGCAGGGTCGGGGGAAGCTCCTACAATGAGCAGTTCTTC. It codes for CASRVGGSSYNEQFF.

The chain is built from TRBV20-1 and TRBJ1-3; the D gene is possibly TRBD1 (6 bases). CDR3 size: 15 residues. With 4 bases removed from V and 0 bases from J, the gap between germline ends came to 13 bases. From germline, CDR1 is DFQATT and CDR2 SNEGSKA (reference sequence). The chain's CDR3 is CSATEDRISGNTIYF. The CDR3, as DNA: TGCAGTGCTACTGAAGACAGGATCTCTGGAAACACCATATATTTT.

The rearrangement uses TRBV2 and TRBJ2-4; D may be TRBD2 (6 bases). CDR1 is SNHLY, CDR2 FYNNEI, per germline. V lost 7 bases and J 5 bases, leaving 18 bases between the germline ends. This CDR3 contains 15 residues. As DNA, the CDR3 is TGTGCCAGCAATAGGGATCATGGAGGGGAAAACATTCAGTACTTC. Its translation: CASNRDHGGENIQYF.

This chain links TRBV5-5 with TRBJ1-2; 7 nucleotides agree with TRBD1. With V trimmed by 0 bases and J by 4 bases, 9 bases remained unmatched. This CDR3 spans 16 amino acids. CDR1 is SGHKS, CDR2 YYEKEE, per germline (reference sequence). The CDR3 nucleotides read TGTGCCAGCAGCTTGGTCAGGGGACAGACGATCTATGGCTACACCTTC. The encoded protein is CASSLVRGQTIYGYTF.

The chain uses TRBV24-1 and TRBJ2-3, with 8 bases that match TRBD1. Germline assignment: CDR1 KGHDR and CDR2 SFDVKD. V dropped 7 bases and J dropped 6; count of bases not matched to a gene: 17. CDR3 size: 17 residues. CDR3 in amino acids: CATSENTQGASLDTQYF. In DNA, the CDR3 is TGTGCCACCAGCGAAAATACGCAGGGGGCCAGCTTGGATACGCAGTATTTT.

The V call is TRBV9, the J call TRBJ2-4; 10 bases align to TRBD1. The CDR3 is 16 amino acids. The V gene's germline CDR1 is SGDLS and CDR2 YYNGEE. Trimming removed 4 bases from V and 4 bases from J; junction bases left unmatched: 8. CDR3 nucleotide sequence: TGTGCCAGCAGCCAATCCCCGGGACAGGGGAAAAACATTCAGTACTTC. It yields the protein CASSQSPGQGKNIQYF.

The chain employs TRBV27 and TRBJ2-1; tentatively, D is TRBD1 (5 bases). Trimming took 6 bases from V and 3 from J, leaving 12 bases between them. Germline-derived CDR1 and CDR2 are MNHEY and SMNVEV (reference sequence). This CDR3 region has 14 residues. CDR3 DNA sequence: TGTGCCAGCAGCACAGGTCCCCGCTACAATGAGCAGTTCTTC. This sequence encodes CASSTGPRYNEQFF.

The genes are TRBV6-2 or TRBV6-3 and TRBJ2-2; D perhaps matches TRBD2 (6 bases). Germline V gives CDR1 MNHEY, CDR2 SVGEGT. This CDR3 is 16 amino acids long. V lost 5 bases and J 9 bases, leaving 22 bases between the germline ends. CDR3 region: CASSTSSAGVPWELFF. The CDR3 DNA sequence: TGTGCCAGCAGTACGTCTAGCGCCGGGGTACCCTGGGAGCTGTTTTTT.

This clone appeared once. The chain couples TRBV7-3 to TRBJ2-3; 10 bases match TRBD2. The CDR3 runs to 15 residues. Germline CDR1 SGHTA, CDR2 FQGTGA. The V segment lost 8 bases and the J segment 6 bases; nucleotides outside the gene matches: 11. The CDR3 loop reads CASGTAGGPGDTQYF. CDR3 nucleotides: TGTGCCAGCGGCACAGCGGGAGGGCCGGGGGATACGCAGTATTTT.

In this sample, this clone turned up a few times. The J gene is TRBJ1-1, the V gene TRBV18, with a possible D match to TRBD1 (6 bases). The CDR3 spans 12 residues. Germline V gene sequence: CDR1 KGHSH, CDR2 LQKENI. The germline V and J ends were trimmed by 2 bases and 7 bases, with 8 bases remaining between them. The CDR3 DNA is TGTGCCAGCTCACCAGAGGGGGATGAAGCTTTCTTT. Translating it yields CASSPEGDEAFF.

The DNA of the CDR3 is TGCGCCAGCACTAAGACAGGGGGTATTAAAGCTAACTATGGCTACACCTTC. This codes for CASTKTGGIKANYGYTF. The chain joins TRBV23-1 to TRBJ1-2, with 9 nucleotides matching TRBD1. TRBV23-1 carries the ORF label, with uncertain function. Unmatched junction bases numbered 12, after V lost 7 bases and J lost 0 bases. The CDR3 runs 17 residues.

This chain connects TRBV4-2 to TRBJ2-7, with D tentatively TRBD2 (6 bases). Germline V CDR1 and CDR2: LGHNA, YNFKEQ. The V end lost 1 base, the J end lost 2 bases, and 21 bases lay between the germline ends. The CDR3 contains 18 residues. The CDR3 region has the DNA TGTGCCAGCAGCCAAGTGGGAGGAGGCGGGTTGGTTCCCTACGAGCAGTACTTC. Protein sequence: CASSQVGGGGLVPYEQYF.

This chain links TRBV18 with TRBJ2-5; TRBD2 matches at 15 bases. With 6 bases clipped from V and 2 bases from J, the junction kept 10 bases outside the gene matches. CDR3 size: 18 residues. The germline gives CDR1 KGHSH, CDR2 LQKENI. Here the CDR3 DNA reads TGTGCCAGCTCCCAGGGACTAGCGGGAGGCTCCCATCAAGAGACCCAGTACTTC. Protein: CASSQGLAGGSHQETQYF.

This chain uses TRBV27 with TRBJ2-7; D gene ambiguous. CDR1 is MNHEY and CDR2 is SMNVEV in the germline V gene (reference sequence). V was pared by 5 bases and J by 4 bases, with 15 bases between. The CDR3 sequence is 14 residues long. DNA for the CDR3: TGTGCCAGCAGTCCAATCAACACCGTATACGAGCAGTACTTC. The encoded protein is CASSPINTVYEQYF.

The rearrangement joins TRBV18 to TRBJ2-3, with 8 bases that match TRBD2. Looked up from germline, CDR1 is KGHSH and CDR2 is LQKENI. With V trimmed by 0 bases and J by 2 bases, 4 bases remained unmatched. This CDR3 comprises 16 residues. CDR3 sequence reads: CASSPPPAGDTDTQYF. The CDR3 nucleotides are TGTGCCAGCTCACCACCTCCAGCGGGGGACACAGATACGCAGTATTTT.

The V call is TRBV29-1, the J call TRBJ1-5, with 8 bases matching TRBD1. This CDR3 comprises 13 residues. The germline V gene encodes CDR1 SQVTM and CDR2 ANQGSEA. V lost 3 bases, J lost 2 bases, and 0 bases stayed unmatched. The CDR3 nucleotides read TGCAGCGTTGAGACAGGGGGCAATCAGCCCCAGCATTTT. Its translation: CSVETGGNQPQHF.

The chain carries TRBV10-2 and TRBJ1-4, with D perhaps matching TRBD1 (6 bases). V shed 2 bases and J shed 4 bases, with 14 bases lying between them. Germline CDR1 reads WSHSY; CDR2 reads SAAADI. This CDR3 has 16 amino acids. The CDR3 nucleotides are TGCGCCAGCAGTGAGCCCCGGACAGCCAATAATGAAAAACTGTTTTTT. It encodes CASSEPRTANNEKLFF.

The J gene is TRBJ1-2, the V gene TRBV5-4, with 8 nucleotides matching TRBD1. V gave up 3 bases and J gave up 0 bases; unmatched junction bases: 7. The CDR3 is 16 residues long. CDR1 is SGHNT and CDR2 is YYREEE in the germline V gene (reference sequence). The CDR3 loop is CASSSDRGRANYGYTF. In DNA form, the CDR3 reads TGTGCCAGCAGCTCTGACAGGGGTAGAGCTAACTATGGCTACACCTTC. Full variable domain (rest looked up from reference TRBV5-4 and TRBJ1-2): ETGVTQSPTHLIKTRGQQVTLRCSSQSGHNTVSWYQQALGQGPQFIFQYYREEENGRGNFPPRFSGLQFPNYSSELNVNALELDDSALYLCASSSDRGRANYGYTFGSGTRLTVV.

The chain carries TRBV11-2 and TRBJ2-7; D remains ambiguous. V lost 2 bases and J lost 2, with 10 bases in between. CDR1 SGHAT and CDR2 FQNNGV come from the germline V gene. The CDR3 consists of 14 residues. CDR3 sequence (DNA): TGTGCCAGCAGCTTAACCAGGTCCGCCTACGAGCAGTACTTC. Its protein product is CASSLTRSAYEQYF.

V gene TRBV7-2 combines with J gene TRBJ2-3, with D tentatively TRBD2 (5 bases). Trimming pared 0 bases from V and 5 bases from J, leaving 15 bases between. The germline V gene encodes CDR1 SGHTA and CDR2 FQGNSA. CDR3 length: 16 amino acids. The CDR3 loop reads CASSLAARARGDTQYF. The CDR3, as DNA: TGTGCCAGCAGCTTAGCGGCACGGGCCCGGGGAGATACGCAGTATTTT.

The chain has TRBV7-2 and TRBJ2-5, with unresolved D. There are 13 residues in the CDR3. Germline CDR1 is SGHTA and CDR2 is FQGNSA. V was shortened by 2 bases and J by 4 bases, with 8 bases between the two germline ends. In DNA, the CDR3 is TGTGCCAGCAGCTTATCCCTCGGAGAGACCCAGTACTTC. This encodes CASSLSLGETQYF.

The chain employs TRBV6-2 or TRBV6-3 and TRBJ1-2; 7 bases align to TRBD1. V lost 5 bases to trimming and J lost 7 bases; unmatched junction nucleotides: 7. Germline lookup yields CDR1 MNHEY and CDR2 SVGEGT. This CDR3 has 13 amino acids. CDR3 nucleotides: TGTGCCAGCAGTAACAGGGGTAGCATTGGCTACACCTTC. Protein sequence: CASSNRGSIGYTF.